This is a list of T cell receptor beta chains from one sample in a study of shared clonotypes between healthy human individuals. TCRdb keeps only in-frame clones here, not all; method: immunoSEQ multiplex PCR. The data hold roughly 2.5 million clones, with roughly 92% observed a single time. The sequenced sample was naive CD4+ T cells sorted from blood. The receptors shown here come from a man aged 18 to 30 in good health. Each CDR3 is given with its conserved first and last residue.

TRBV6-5,CASSRQGERFF
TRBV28,CASSPSGSDTEAFF
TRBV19,CASTQAPGANVLTF
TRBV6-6,CASSPGTPAEQYF
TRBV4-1,CASSQPGTGLYEQYF
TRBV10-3,CAISESGDMNTGELFF
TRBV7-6,CASGRGPSTDTQYF
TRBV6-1,CAIQGGTYEQYF
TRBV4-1,CASSYTEDNQPQHF
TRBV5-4,CASSLGLAGDQETQYF
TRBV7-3,CASSPDPGNQPQHF
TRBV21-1,CASSKGLAGGRNLYNEQFF
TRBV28,CASSLIQGKNIQYF
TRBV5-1,CASSRGGQTLNTEAFF
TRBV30,CAWTPGALNEKLFF
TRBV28,CASSAGPGGEQYF
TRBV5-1,CASSRGEANPYEQYF
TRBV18,CASSPKVRDTEAFF
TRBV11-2,CASSLEGISGNEQFF
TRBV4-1,CASSQADYGYTF
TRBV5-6,CASSLPGTNNHNEQFF
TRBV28,CASSDGGRSTEAFF
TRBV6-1,CASSETWTVVSPLHF
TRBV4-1,CASSQAAGVNTEAFF
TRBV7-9,CASSLAQSPSTDTQYF
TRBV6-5,CASSQGLRGYGYTF
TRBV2,CASTAAGELFF
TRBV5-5,CASSLEAGNQPQHF
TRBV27,CASRHLTQGGRETQYF
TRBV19,CASSRDSTYEQYF
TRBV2,CASQQGSEQYF
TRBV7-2,CASSERRDRDSEAFF
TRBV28,CASSPDRATEAFF
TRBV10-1,CASSGAWQPRTDTQYF
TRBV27,CASRKLAEGNTGELFF
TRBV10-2,CASSTGYGQPQHF
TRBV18,CASSPRQAITDTQYF
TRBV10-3,CAISESGASNQPQHF
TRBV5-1,CASSHGWGSDTQYF
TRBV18,CASSPRVNVPGATILSYEQYF
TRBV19,CASSINNGFYEQYF
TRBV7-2,CASSSGLELYEQYF
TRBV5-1,CASSSQGGLNSPLHF
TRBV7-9,CASSLVGGSLHF
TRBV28,CASRQGGSNQPQHF
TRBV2,CASSGEGMSLNYGYTF
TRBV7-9,CASSADGTSYEQYF
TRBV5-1,CASSFTSGRANEQFF
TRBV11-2,CASSLGGGYRPTGELFF
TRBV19,CASSIAGAFYEQYF
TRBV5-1,CASSWDRVVGTEAFF
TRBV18,CASSPFPTGASYGYTF
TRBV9,CASSPRTSGDSYNEQFF
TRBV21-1,CASSKIVARLAGGNNEQFF
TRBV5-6,CASSSTGIHEQYF